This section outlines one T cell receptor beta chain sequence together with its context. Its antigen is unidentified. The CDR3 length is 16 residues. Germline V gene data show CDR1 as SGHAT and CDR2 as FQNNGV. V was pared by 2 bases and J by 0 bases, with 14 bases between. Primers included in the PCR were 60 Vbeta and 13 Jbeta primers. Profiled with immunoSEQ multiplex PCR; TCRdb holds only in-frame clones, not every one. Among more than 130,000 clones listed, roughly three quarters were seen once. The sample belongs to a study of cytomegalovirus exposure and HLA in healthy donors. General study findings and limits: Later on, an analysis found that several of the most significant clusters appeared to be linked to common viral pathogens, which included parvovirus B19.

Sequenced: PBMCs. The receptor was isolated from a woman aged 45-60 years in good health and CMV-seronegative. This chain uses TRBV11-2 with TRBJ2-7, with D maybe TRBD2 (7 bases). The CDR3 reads CASSLWRGGLSYEQYF. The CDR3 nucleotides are TGTGCCAGCAGCTTATGGAGGGGGGGCCTCTCCTACGAGCAGTACTTC.